What follows are 25 T cell receptor beta chains derived from one specimen sequenced in a study of tumor and adjacent non-tumor tissue in lung cancer. RNA was extracted from bulk tissue without any cell sorting. Three rounds of nested PCR, following a modified ARM-PCR protocol, produced the TCRbeta library. TCRdb re-derived calls from the multiplex PCR reads in MiXCR, one entry per CDR3 protein. The table records 75,000 to 95,000 distinct CDR3 sequences, 67% of them present only once. Sequenced sample: lung tumor tissue. All receptors derive from a man aged 55 to 70 with non-small cell lung cancer.

With regard to this clonotype: The conserved final phenylalanine or tryptophan is absent from the CDR3, which likely points to a read error. The DNA is omitted, as the CDR3 cannot be located on it reliably, and the CDR3 follows TCRdb's listing. The chain employs TRBV4-2 and TRBJ1-6; the table's D call TRBD1 went unverified against the DNA. CDR1 is LGHNA, CDR2 YNFKEQ, per germline. The CDR3 contains 14 residues when both ends are counted. The CDR3 loop reads CASAPDRDASPLNY.

A remark on this clonotype: A read error may be the cause here, since a much bigger clone is one base away. The gene calls are TRBV5-1 and TRBJ2-5; D uncertain. Germline V gives CDR1 SGHRS, CDR2 YFSETQ. CDR3 size: 14 residues. The CDR3 sequence: CASSRNGPQDTQYF. The CDR3 DNA reads TGCGCCAGCTCCCGGAACGGACCCCAAGATACCCAGTACTTC.

About this clonotype itself: A clone one base away is much larger, so this may be a read error. V and J are TRBV6-1 and TRBJ2-1; D is ambiguous. The germline V gene encodes CDR1 MNHNS and CDR2 SASEGT. The germline V and J ends were trimmed by 6 bases and 7 bases, with 13 bases remaining between them. This CDR3 region has 13 residues. CDR3 residues: CASRKRKNNEQFF. CDR3 DNA: TGTGCCAGCAGGAAACGGAAGAATAATGAGCAGTTCTTC.

Of note for this clonotype: Lacking the conserved final phenylalanine or tryptophan, this CDR3 likely reflects a read error. The DNA is left out, because the CDR3 cannot be placed on it with certainty; the CDR3 is given as TCRdb lists it. The chain combines TRBV4-2 with TRBJ1-5. The CDR3 has 14 residues if both end residues are counted. In germline, CDR1 is LGHNA, CDR2 YNFKEQ. The CDR3 sequence: CASSQGGGSQPQHS.

On this clonotype itself: One end of the junction is discordant with germline, which a read error may explain. The chain uses TRBV12-3 or TRBV12-4 and TRBJ2-3, with 9 bases fitting TRBD1. The CDR3 sequence is 16 residues long. DNA of the CDR3: TGTGCCAGCATTTCCAGTGACAGGGGGAGAACAGGTACGCAGTATTTT. Translated, it gives CASISSDRGRTGTQYF.

Regarding this clonotype: Because the CDR3 is missing its conserved closing phenylalanine or tryptophan, this is likely a read error. The chain combines TRBV11-1 with TRBJ2-7, with unresolved D. Germline assignment: CDR1 SGHAT and CDR2 FQDESV (reference sequence). CDR3 length: 14 amino acids. CDR3 residues: CASSFPGSAYEQYL. In DNA, the CDR3 is TGTGCCAGCAGCTTTCCCGGCAGCGCCTATGAGCAGTACCTC.

This clonotype was found many times. The chain carries TRBV30 and TRBJ1-3, with D unresolved. The germline V gene has CDR1 GTSNPN and CDR2 SVGIG (reference sequence). Between the trimmed V and J ends, which lost 1 base and 3 bases, there was a span of 7 bases. This CDR3 spans 13 amino acids. The CDR3 region is CAWSEEGGNTIYF. CDR3 nucleotide sequence: TGTGCCTGGAGTGAGGAGGGTGGAAACACCATATATTTT.

This chain links TRBV28 with TRBJ1-2, with D perhaps TRBD1 (6 bases). The CDR3 spans 14 residues. Germline V gives CDR1 MDHEN, CDR2 SYDVKM. With 6 bases removed from V and 5 bases from J, the gap between germline ends came to 16 bases. The CDR3, as DNA: TGTGCCAGCAGATCCACAGGGCTTGGGTATGGCTACACCTTC. Residues: CASRSTGLGYGYTF.

This clonotype was recorded at least ten times. The chain links TRBV6-5 to TRBJ1-1; 8 bases map to TRBD1. The CDR3 totals 14 residues. CDR1 and CDR2 (germline): MNHEY, SVGAGI. The ends lost 6 bases at V and 4 bases at J; junction bases unmatched: 7. The DNA for the CDR3 is TGTGCCAGCAGACATCTAACAGGGGGCACTGAAGCTTTCTTT. Amino acids: CASRHLTGGTEAFF.

This rearrangement joins TRBV12-3 or TRBV12-4 to TRBJ2-1; D gene ambiguous. Trimming pared 7 bases from V and 6 bases from J, leaving 10 bases between. CDR3 length equals 12 residues. The CDR3, as DNA: TGTGCCAGCAACCCGGGCAGCAATGAGCAGTTCTTC. It encodes CASNPGSNEQFF.

The CDR3 DNA sequence: TGCAGTGCTATTTCAGGCGCTAACTATGGCTACACCTTC. Residues: CSAISGANYGYTF. This chain uses TRBV20-1 with TRBJ1-2; D remains unclear. The V end was cut by 4 bases, the J end by 0 bases, with 9 bases between. CDR1 is DFQATT and CDR2 is SNEGSKA in the germline V gene (reference sequence). The CDR3 totals 13 residues.

This clonotype was detected once. Sequence at one end of the junction differs from germline and may be a read error. The CDR3 sequence: CASSRDSSSGSPLHF. Here the CDR3 DNA reads TGCGCCAGTAGCCGAGATTCCTCCTCGGGTTCACCCCTCCACTTT. The chain combines TRBV4-3 with TRBJ1-6; D remains unclear. The CDR3 contains 15 residues. Per germline, CDR1 LGHNA and CDR2 YSLEER.

A remark on this clonotype: One end of the junction is discordant with germline, which a read error may explain. The V gene is TRBV29-1, the J gene TRBJ1-5, with D possibly TRBD1 on 5 matching bases. The germline CDR1 and CDR2 sequences are SQVTM and ANQGSEA. The CDR3 runs 13 residues. CDR3 residues: CSVQQVGNHPQHF. The CDR3 DNA reads TGCAGCGTCCAACAGGTTGGCAATCATCCCCAGCATTTT.

Details on this clonotype: This may come from a read error, since a much larger clone is one base off. This chain links TRBV5-1 with TRBJ2-2; no firm D call. There are 14 residues in the CDR3. The germline CDR1 and CDR2 sequences are SGHRS and YFSETQ. Here the CDR3 reads CASGLGGSTGELFF. CDR3 in DNA: TGCGCCAGCGGCTTGGGCGGCAGCACCGGGGAGCTGTTTTTT.

This clonotype was seen a single time. Germline is not matched at one junction end, which may reflect a read error. V gene TRBV11-1 combines with J gene TRBJ2-1, with a weak D call TRBD1 (5 bases). Germline V gene sequence: CDR1 SGHAT, CDR2 FQDESV (reference sequence). The CDR3 length is 15 residues. The CDR3 coding sequence is TGTGCCAACAGCTCCCGTACAGGATCCTACAATGAGCAGTTCTTC. Its protein is CANSSRTGSYNEQFF.

The chain combines TRBV4-2 with TRBJ2-7; D perhaps matches TRBD1 (6 bases). V was trimmed by 11 bases and J by 5 bases, leaving 25 bases between them. This CDR3 has 15 residues. Germline CDR1 and CDR2: LGHNA and YNFKEQ. The CDR3 is CACSQGANRVDEQYF. The CDR3 DNA sequence: TGTGCCTGTAGCCAAGGCGCAAACAGGGTCGACGAGCAGTACTTC.

About this clonotype itself: Just one base apart from a much larger clone, this may be a read error. The rearrangement joins TRBV6-5 to TRBJ2-2; the D gene is possibly TRBD1 (6 bases). This CDR3 is 14 amino acids long. From germline, CDR1 is MNHEY and CDR2 SVGAGI. CDR3 loop: CTSSYQQGVGELFF. The CDR3 DNA follows: TGTACCAGCAGTTACCAACAGGGTGTCGGGGAGCTGTTTTTT.

As for this clonotype: An end of the junction differs from the germline gene, which may be a read error. As DNA, the CDR3 is TGTGCTAGCAGTTTAGGACGGGGGTCGGTTGGCTACACCTTC. As protein: CASSLGRGSVGYTF. The V gene is TRBV6-5, the J gene TRBJ1-2, with a tentative D call TRBD1 (5 bases). The CDR3 covers 14 residues. Germline values: CDR1 MNHEY, CDR2 SVGAGI.

With respect to this clonotype: A much larger clone differs from this one at a single base, so this may be a read error. This chain links TRBV28 with TRBJ2-4; D unclear. Germline V lookup: CDR1 MDHEN, CDR2 SYDVKM. CDR3 length: 13 residues. DNA for the CDR3: TGTCCCAGCAGTTTTAATAGTAAAAACATTCAGTACTTC. Translation gives CPSSFNSKNIQYF.

This clonotype was seen ten or more times. A much larger clonotype is one base distant, so this may be a read error. The chain employs TRBV29-1 and TRBJ1-1; D not resolved. The CDR3 has 12 residues. Germline lookup yields CDR1 SQVTM and CDR2 ANQGSEA. CDR3 in amino acids: CSVVQANTGAFF. For the CDR3, the DNA is TGCAGCGTTGTTCAGGCGAACACTGGAGCTTTCTTT.

The genes are TRBV9 and TRBJ1-6, with D maybe TRBD1 (5 bases). CDR3 size: 14 residues. Looked up from germline, CDR1 is SGDLS and CDR2 is YYNGEE. Trimming stripped 4 bases from V and 8 bases from J, with 13 bases between. CDR3 loop: CASSPEAGDSPLHF. The CDR3, as DNA: TGTGCCAGCAGCCCAGAGGCGGGGGATTCACCCCTCCACTTT.

Comment on this clonotype: A much larger clone lies a single base off, so this may be a read error. V gene TRBV2 combines with J gene TRBJ2-5; 8 bases fit TRBD1. The V and J ends lost 7 bases and 5 bases, in that order; junction bases with no gene match: 6. The CDR3 has 13 amino acids. The germline CDR1 and CDR2 sequences are SNHLY and FYNNEI. The CDR3 spells CASIDYRGETQYF. The CDR3 DNA follows: TGTGCCAGCATTGATTACAGGGGGGAGACCCAGTACTTC.

For this clonotype: A much larger clone lies a single base off, so this may be a read error. The genes are TRBV20-1 and TRBJ2-1; TRBD2 is a possible D gene (5 bases). From germline, CDR1 is DFQATT and CDR2 SNEGSKA (reference sequence). The CDR3 has 13 amino acids. The CDR3 reads CTATTEDYNEQFF. As DNA, the CDR3 is TGCACTGCTACGACGGAGGATTACAATGAGCAGTTCTTC.

Concerning this clonotype itself: A read error may produce the germline difference seen at one junction end. The rearrangement uses TRBV6-2 or TRBV6-3 and TRBJ2-5; D gene unclear. The CDR3 covers 11 residues. Germline loops: CDR1 MNHEY, CDR2 SVGEGT. The CDR3 DNA reads as TGTGCAAGCAGTTACGGAGAGACCCTGTGCTTC. Its translation: CASSYGETLCF.

CDR3 coding DNA: TGTGCCAGCAGTCACAGAGGGTCAGGGTTGTACATCGGGGAGCTGTTTTTT. This codes for CASSHRGSGLYIGELFF. The genes are TRBV12-3 or TRBV12-4 and TRBJ2-2; D may match TRBD1 or TRBD2 (5 bases each). The length of the CDR3 is 17 residues. Trimming shortened V by 5 bases and J by 7 bases, and 23 bases separated the two germline ends.